This T cell receptor beta chain was sequenced for a study of response to subunit inactivated influenza vaccine. Study findings and constraints: Each seasonal flu vaccination may recruit only limited new T cells, authors suggested.

Only a few counts were recorded for this clonotype. What it binds is not known. TCRdb itself ran the RT-PCR reads through MiXCR, one entry per CDR3 protein. In the table there are around 520,000 distinct CDR3 sequences, about 12% of which are singletons. CDR1 and CDR2 from the germline V gene are ENHRY and SYGVKD. Trimming shortened V by 0 bases and J by 1 base, and 18 bases separated the two germline ends. The CDR3 loop spans 19 amino acids. The receptor comes from a man aged 50 or older who received an inactivated influenza vaccine. The V and J genes are TRBV10-3 and TRBJ2-2; D unresolved. The sample consisted of PBMCs from blood, taken on the day of vaccination. Here the CDR3 DNA reads TGTGCCATCAGTGAGTCGAATATTTTAAGGACCATGAACACCGGGGAGCTGTTTTTT. This translates into CAISESNILRTMNTGELFF.